One and the same sample provided the 22 T cell receptor beta chains below, sequenced in a study of blood T cell repertoires in COVID-19. Only in-frame clones appear in the TCRdb table, and some are missing; sequencing was by immunoSEQ multiplex PCR. Of around 150,000 clones in the sample, roughly 90% were seen once. The material sequenced was peripheral blood. These receptors were collected from a man in his sixties with acute or convalescent COVID-19.

V usage is TRBV5-1 and J usage is TRBJ2-2; D unresolved. This CDR3 is built from 16 residues. V lost 0 bases to trimming and J lost 4 bases, with 13 bases between them. The V gene's germline CDR1 is SGHRS and CDR2 YFSETQ. The CDR3 here is CASSLAPKSGTGELFF. For the CDR3, the DNA is TGCGCCAGCAGCTTGGCCCCCAAATCGGGCACCGGGGAGCTGTTTTTT.

The chain uses TRBV5-1 and TRBJ1-2; 9 bases line up with TRBD1. V shed 3 bases, J shed 4 bases, and the junction held 10 bases outside the gene matches. The CDR3 spans 16 residues. Germline CDR1 is SGHRS and CDR2 is YFSETQ. The CDR3 DNA reads TGCGCCAGCAGCTGGGAAACAGGGGGCGCTGGCTATGGCTACACCTTC. It encodes CASSWETGGAGYGYTF.

The rearrangement uses TRBV14 and TRBJ2-7; the D gene is possibly TRBD1 (6 bases). Germline CDR1 SGHDN, CDR2 FVKESK. V was cut by 4 bases and J by 0 bases, with 7 bases left in between. The CDR3 is made up of 13 amino acids. In DNA form, the CDR3 reads TGTGCCAGCAGCCGGGACATCTCCTACGAGCAGTACTTC. It encodes CASSRDISYEQYF.

V usage is TRBV12-5 and J usage is TRBJ1-4, with D possibly being TRBD1 (5 bases). Trimming removed 0 bases at V and 6 bases at J, with 14 bases between. CDR3 length: 16 residues. Per the germline V gene, CDR1 is LGHNT and CDR2 is FRNRAP. For the CDR3, the DNA is TGTGCTAGTGGTTTGGTAAAGGCAGGGAAGGATGAAAAACTGTTTTTT. Translating gives CASGLVKAGKDEKLFF.

The chain combines TRBV3-1 (or the pseudogene TRBV3-2) with TRBJ2-3, with 7 positions matching TRBD2. The CDR3 runs 14 residues. Germline CDR1 is LGHDT and CDR2 is YNNKEL (reference sequence). V lost 4 bases, J lost 0 bases, and 1 base stayed unmatched. CDR3: CASSRGGSTDTQYF. The CDR3 DNA sequence: TGTGCCAGCAGCCGGGGGGGGAGCACAGATACGCAGTATTTT.

This clone has only one observation. The chain combines TRBV4-1 with TRBJ2-3; 9 bases match TRBD1. The CDR3 is 19 amino acids. The J segment lost 6 bases and the V segment lost 1 base, leaving 17 bases of the junction unmatched. Germline CDR1 reads MGHRA; CDR2 reads YSYEKL. The CDR3 loop is CASSQGSGQGGGLVDTQYF. The CDR3 DNA sequence: TGCGCCAGCAGCCAAGGGTCGGGACAGGGAGGGGGGCTGGTCGATACGCAGTATTTT.

The chain recombines TRBV5-4 with TRBJ2-1, with D perhaps TRBD2 (6 bases). The CDR3 length is 16 residues. V lost 6 bases to trimming and J lost 0 bases, with 16 bases between them. The germline gives CDR1 SGHNT, CDR2 YYREEE (reference sequence). This CDR3 reads CASNNAGSFSYNEQFF. For the CDR3, the DNA is TGTGCCAGCAATAACGCCGGGAGCTTCTCCTACAATGAGCAGTTCTTC.

The rearrangement uses TRBV11-2 and TRBJ2-1, with 7 positions matching TRBD2. The trim removed 4 bases at V and 2 bases at J, leaving 14 bases unmatched. Germline lookup yields CDR1 SGHAT and CDR2 FQNNGV. The CDR3 totals 18 residues. CDR3 residues: CASSSRPTGGYPYNEQFF. Written as DNA, the CDR3 is TGTGCCAGCAGCTCTAGACCCACCGGGGGGTATCCCTACAATGAGCAGTTCTTC.

This chain uses TRBV2 with TRBJ2-1, with D possibly matching TRBD2 (7 bases). This CDR3 has 15 residues. Between the trimmed V and J ends, which lost 1 base and 8 bases, there was a span of 15 bases. CDR1 and CDR2 (germline): SNHLY, FYNNEI. CDR3: CASSEGGGELDEQFF. CDR3 nucleotides: TGTGCCAGCAGTGAAGGGGGGGGCGAGTTGGATGAGCAGTTCTTC.

The chain recombines TRBV3-1 (or the pseudogene TRBV3-2) with TRBJ2-7, with 12 bases matching TRBD2. Germline loops: CDR1 LGHDT, CDR2 YNNKEL (reference sequence). The CDR3 runs 14 residues. V trimming: 6 bases; J trimming: 7 bases; junction bases outside the gene matches: 7. Here the CDR3 reads CASRASGGAEEQYF. The CDR3 coding sequence is TGTGCCAGCAGGGCTAGCGGGGGGGCGGAGGAGCAGTACTTC.

In the case of this clone: Germline and junction disagree at one end, which may indicate a read error. The chain uses TRBV5-6 and TRBJ2-7, with D perhaps TRBD1 (6 bases). Germline V gene sequence: CDR1 SGHDT, CDR2 YYEEEE. CDR3 length: 15 amino acids. The CDR3 coding sequence is TGTGCCAGCAGCTTGGGGACAGACACCTCCCACGAGCAGTACTTC. Translating gives CASSLGTDTSHEQYF.

The chain has TRBV6-2 or TRBV6-3 and TRBJ1-5; perhaps TRBD1 as D (5 bases). The V end was cut by 2 bases, the J end by 3 bases, with 17 bases between. The CDR3 spans 17 residues. From germline, CDR1 is MNHEY and CDR2 SVGEGT. CDR3: CASSYGRGTRDNQPQHF. DNA of the CDR3: TGTGCCAGCAGTTACGGACGGGGGACTCGGGACAATCAGCCCCAGCATTTT.

This chain connects TRBV5-4 to TRBJ2-1, with TRBD2 matching over 14 bases. There are 16 residues in the CDR3. V lost 4 bases and J lost 4; bases outside the gene matches: 4. The germline gives CDR1 SGHNT, CDR2 YYREEE (reference sequence). CDR3 nucleotide sequence: TGTGCCAGCAGCAAAGGACTAGCGGGGGGTTACAATGAGCAGTTCTTC. This encodes CASSKGLAGGYNEQFF.

The chain combines TRBV6-2 or TRBV6-3 with TRBJ1-2; possible D gene TRBD1, 5 bases. Germline V gene data show CDR1 as MNHEY and CDR2 as SVGEGT. The V gene lost 0 bases and the J gene lost 6 bases, with 17 bases spanning the gap. The CDR3 runs to 16 residues. This CDR3 reads CASSYSTSGGANGYTF. CDR3 DNA sequence: TGTGCCAGCAGTTACTCGACCAGTGGAGGGGCTAATGGCTACACCTTC.

This chain uses TRBV7-8 with TRBJ2-3; TRBD2 matches at 13 bases. Germline lookup yields CDR1 SGHVS and CDR2 FQNEAQ. Trimming at V came to 5 bases and at J to 2 bases, leaving 4 bases not matched to a gene. The CDR3 runs 16 residues. The CDR3 nucleotides are TGTGCCAGCAGCCGGACTAGCGGGGGACCCACAGATACGCAGTATTTT. Encoded protein: CASSRTSGGPTDTQYF. Full variable domain (missing parts from reference TRBV7-8 and TRBJ2-3): GAGVSQSPRYKVAKRGQDVALRCDPISGHVSLFWYQQALGQGPEFLTYFQNEAQLDKSGLPSDRFFAERPEGSVSTLKIQRTQQEDSAVYLCASSRTSGGPTDTQYFGPGTRLTVL.

The gene calls are TRBV3-1 (or the pseudogene TRBV3-2) and TRBJ1-3; 8 nucleotides align to TRBD1. The CDR3 totals 15 residues. J gave up 0 bases and V 4 bases, and 2 bases lay outside the gene matches. The germline V gene has CDR1 LGHDT and CDR2 YNNKEL (reference sequence). CDR3 protein: CASSRGQDSGNTIYF. In DNA, the CDR3 is TGTGCCAGCAGCCGGGGACAGGACTCTGGAAACACCATATATTTT.

This sequence joins TRBV5-1 and TRBJ2-7; 8 bases align to TRBD1. The CDR3 consists of 15 residues. After removal of 5 bases from V and 1 base from J, the junction contained 8 bases not matched to a gene. The V gene's germline CDR1 is SGHRS and CDR2 YFSETQ. The CDR3 loop is CASRPTGGSSYEQYF. In nucleotides, the CDR3 is TGCGCCAGCAGACCTACAGGGGGAAGTTCCTACGAGCAGTACTTC.

The rearrangement uses TRBV5-1 and TRBJ1-1; a weak D match, TRBD1 (5 bases). The CDR3 is 13 residues long. CDR1 is SGHRS and CDR2 is YFSETQ in the germline V gene. V lost 0 bases and J 4 bases, leaving 7 bases between the germline ends. The CDR3 nucleotides are TGCGCCAGCAGCTTGGGACAGATCACTGAAGCTTTCTTT. Its protein product is CASSLGQITEAFF.

A few counts support this clone. The V gene is TRBV3-1 (or the pseudogene TRBV3-2), the J gene TRBJ1-6; D is unresolved. The V and J ends lost 4 bases and 0 bases respectively, with 16 bases between them. CDR3 length: 18 amino acids. Germline loops: CDR1 LGHDT, CDR2 YNNKEL (reference sequence). The CDR3 coding sequence is TGTGCCAGCAGCCCGGGGAGAGGGCAGAGCTCCTATAATTCACCCCTCCACTTT. Translating it yields CASSPGRGQSSYNSPLHF.

This clone occurred once. The chain couples TRBV3-1 (or the pseudogene TRBV3-2) to TRBJ2-7, with TRBD1 identical over 10 bases. Losses at the gene ends were 4 bases for V and 0 bases for J; bases not matched to a gene: 12. The germline gives CDR1 LGHDT, CDR2 YNNKEL (reference sequence). CDR3 length equals 18 residues. CDR3 region: CASSRRIPGQGLSYEQYF. The CDR3 nucleotides are TGTGCCAGCAGCCGTCGTATTCCGGGACAGGGGCTCTCCTACGAGCAGTACTTC.

The CDR3 reads CSASSDRRNTEAFF. CDR3 DNA: TGCAGTGCTAGTTCGGACAGAAGGAACACTGAAGCTTTCTTT. This chain uses TRBV20-1 with TRBJ1-1, with D maybe TRBD1 (6 bases). Per germline, CDR1 DFQATT and CDR2 SNEGSKA (reference sequence). With 3 bases removed from V and 1 base from J, the gap between germline ends came to 12 bases. The CDR3 is 14 amino acids.

This chain uses TRBV6-5 with TRBJ1-5; 8 bases are a match to TRBD1. The CDR3 covers 16 residues. Trimming cost V 0 bases and J 7 bases; bases outside gene matches: 8. The germline V gene encodes CDR1 MNHEY and CDR2 SVGAGI. In DNA, the CDR3 is TGTGCCAGCAGTTACTCTGTCCAGGGGGCAGGGCAGCCCCAGCATTTT. Amino acid sequence: CASSYSVQGAGQPQHF.